A selection of T cell receptor beta chains follows, all from one sample in a study of early stage breast cancer tumors. The method was immunoSEQ multiplex PCR; TCRdb's version includes in-frame clones alone and lacks a portion of them. The table includes about 31,000 clones, 70% to 75% detected once. Sequenced: breast tumor tissue. The source of these receptors is a person under 45 with breast cancer. CDR3s include the opening cysteine and the closing phenylalanine or tryptophan. Fields, in order: clone size, V gene, D gene, J gene, CDR3 DNA, CDR3 protein. D genes are given only for firm matches. Clone size is given for some rows only: seen once, a few or many times, or a class if the clone is expanded.

clone size: NA
V gene: TRBV11-3
D gene: TRBD2
J gene: TRBJ2-1
CDR3 DNA: TGTGCCAGCAGCCAAGGGACTAGCGGTCGGTACTCCTACAATGAGCAGTTCTTC
CDR3 protein: CASSQGTSGRYSYNEQFF

clone size: NA
V gene: TRBV11-2
D gene: NA
J gene: TRBJ1-4
CDR3 DNA: TGTGCCAGCAGCTTAGGCTCCTATGAAAAACTGTTTTTT
CDR3 protein: CASSLGSYEKLFF

clone size: NA
V gene: TRBV4-2
D gene: TRBD2
J gene: TRBJ2-2
CDR3 DNA: TGTGCCAGCAGCCAACTCCTAGCGGGAGGGAACACCGGGGAGCTGTTTTTT
CDR3 protein: CASSQLLAGGNTGELFF

clone size: NA
V gene: TRBV5-1
D gene: NA
J gene: TRBJ2-1
CDR3 DNA: TGCGCCAGCAGCCGAAGGGGCCAGGGGGAGGTTCCTAATGAGCAGTTCTTC
CDR3 protein: CASSRRGQGEVPNEQFF

clone size: NA
V gene: TRBV7-2
D gene: NA
J gene: TRBJ2-3
CDR3 DNA: TGTGCCAGCAGCTTAGTCGGGAGTGATAGCACAGATACGCAGTATTTT
CDR3 protein: CASSLVGSDSTDTQYF

clone size: NA
V gene: TRBV7-2
D gene: NA
J gene: TRBJ1-1
CDR3 DNA: TGTGCCAGCAGCTTGGAAGGGCGGGGGAACACTGAAGCTTTCTTT
CDR3 protein: CASSLEGRGNTEAFF

clone size: NA
V gene: TRBV7-2
D gene: NA
J gene: TRBJ1-5
CDR3 DNA: TGTGCCAGCAGCTTAGGGGGGCTGTATCAGCCCCAGCATTTT
CDR3 protein: CASSLGGLYQPQHF

clone size: NA
V gene: TRBV19
D gene: NA
J gene: TRBJ1-1
CDR3 DNA: TGTGCCAGTAGTATAGGGGGGGCGGGGAACACTGAAGCTTTCTTT
CDR3 protein: CASSIGGAGNTEAFF

clone size: once
V gene: TRBV5-1
D gene: TRBD2
J gene: TRBJ2-1
CDR3 DNA: TGCGCCAGCATTCCCGGGACTAGCGGACGCAATGAGCAGTTCTTC
CDR3 protein: CASIPGTSGRNEQFF

clone size: NA
V gene: TRBV5-6
D gene: NA
J gene: TRBJ1-4
CDR3 DNA: TGTGCCAGCAGCCGGGACGAGGAAAAACTGTTTTTT
CDR3 protein: CASSRDEEKLFF

clone size: NA
V gene: TRBV19
D gene: NA
J gene: TRBJ1-4
CDR3 DNA: TGTGCCAGTAGTCTGCTGACAGCAACTAATGAAAAACTGTTTTTT
CDR3 protein: CASSLLTATNEKLFF

clone size: NA
V gene: TRBV29-1
D gene: NA
J gene: TRBJ1-2
CDR3 DNA: TGCAGCGTTGAAGATCGAGGCGCCTCTAACTATGGCTACACCTTC
CDR3 protein: CSVEDRGASNYGYTF

clone size: few
V gene: TRBV5-1
D gene: TRBD1
J gene: TRBJ1-4
CDR3 DNA: TGCGCCAGCAGCATAATGGGACAGGGGAATGAAAAACTGTTTTTT
CDR3 protein: CASSIMGQGNEKLFF

clone size: NA
V gene: TRBV6-5
D gene: TRBD1
J gene: TRBJ2-2
CDR3 DNA: TGTGCCAGCAGTTACCTGTTTGTAGGGGGCGGCGGGGAGCTGTTTTTT
CDR3 protein: CASSYLFVGGGGELFF

clone size: NA
V gene: TRBV28
D gene: NA
J gene: TRBJ1-2
CDR3 DNA: TGTGCCAGCAGTGGGTTGTGGGGCTACACCTTC
CDR3 protein: CASSGLWGYTF

clone size: few
V gene: TRBV30
D gene: NA
J gene: TRBJ2-7
CDR3 DNA: TGTGCCTGGCCCCCTGAAGGCCTAGAGACATCCTACGAGCAGTACTTC
CDR3 protein: CAWPPEGLETSYEQYF

clone size: few
V gene: TRBV7-2
D gene: NA
J gene: TRBJ2-1
CDR3 DNA: TGTGCCAGCAGCATCACCCGGATCGGTGAGCAGTTCTTC
CDR3 protein: CASSITRIGEQFF

clone size: NA
V gene: TRBV9
D gene: TRBD1
J gene: TRBJ2-6
CDR3 DNA: TGTGCCAGCAGCGGAAACAGACAGGGGGTTAACTCTGGGGCCAACGTCCTGACTTTC
CDR3 protein: CASSGNRQGVNSGANVLTF

clone size: NA
V gene: TRBV6-1
D gene: NA
J gene: TRBJ2-1
CDR3 DNA: TGTGCCAGCAGCTTAGTTGGGCATGAGCAGTTCTTC
CDR3 protein: CASSLVGHEQFF

clone size: NA
V gene: TRBV30
D gene: NA
J gene: TRBJ2-7
CDR3 DNA: TGTGCCTGGAGTGGAGGAGGACGAGGGGCAATATACGAGCAGTACTTC
CDR3 protein: CAWSGGGRGAIYEQYF

clone size: NA
V gene: TRBV27
D gene: NA
J gene: TRBJ2-6
CDR3 DNA: TGTGCCAGCAGTTTATACGGGGACGGAGTTTCTGGGGCCAACGTCCTGACTTTC
CDR3 protein: CASSLYGDGVSGANVLTF

clone size: NA
V gene: TRBV27
D gene: NA
J gene: TRBJ1-4
CDR3 DNA: TGTGCCAGCAGCCAGGACAGTAATGAAAAACTGTTTTTT
CDR3 protein: CASSQDSNEKLFF

clone size: NA
V gene: TRBV30
D gene: NA
J gene: TRBJ1-5
CDR3 DNA: TGTGCCTGGAGTACCCTGGGGAATCAGCCCCAGCATTTT
CDR3 protein: CAWSTLGNQPQHF

clone size: NA
V gene: TRBV5-1
D gene: TRBD1
J gene: TRBJ2-7
CDR3 DNA: TGCGCCAGCAGCTGGGGGACAGGGGGCTACGAGCAGTACTTC
CDR3 protein: CASSWGTGGYEQYF

clone size: once
V gene: TRBV9
D gene: NA
J gene: TRBJ2-7
CDR3 DNA: TGTGCCAGCAGCGTAGCCCCAGGGGCCTACGAGCAGTACTTC
CDR3 protein: CASSVAPGAYEQYF

clone size: NA
V gene: TRBV11-1
D gene: NA
J gene: TRBJ2-1
CDR3 DNA: TGTGCCAGCAGCTTAGCGCTGGGTGTAGATGAGCAGTTCTTC
CDR3 protein: CASSLALGVDEQFF

clone size: NA
V gene: TRBV2
D gene: NA
J gene: TRBJ2-3
CDR3 DNA: TGTGCCAGCAGAATAAACTTGGCGGATACGCAGTATTTT
CDR3 protein: CASRINLADTQYF

clone size: NA
V gene: TRBV9
D gene: TRBD1
J gene: TRBJ2-6
CDR3 DNA: TGTGCCAGCAGCGCCCCCGACAGGGTGGGGGCCAACGTCCTGACTTTC
CDR3 protein: CASSAPDRVGANVLTF

clone size: NA
V gene: TRBV19
D gene: NA
J gene: TRBJ1-1
CDR3 DNA: TGTGCCAGCCGGAGGGACTTACCCAACACTGAAGCTTTCTTT
CDR3 protein: CASRRDLPNTEAFF

clone size: NA
V gene: TRBV15
D gene: TRBD1
J gene: TRBJ1-2
CDR3 DNA: TGTGCCACCAGCAGAGCCAGACCCCGCCCAGGACAGGGGGCTGATGGCTACACCTTC
CDR3 protein: CATSRARPRPGQGADGYTF

clone size: NA
V gene: TRBV5-1
D gene: TRBD2
J gene: TRBJ2-1
CDR3 DNA: TGCGCCAGCAGCTTGGCCCCGTCCGGTAGCGGGAGCTCCTACAATGAGCAGTTCTTC
CDR3 protein: CASSLAPSGSGSSYNEQFF

clone size: NA
V gene: TRBV29-1
D gene: NA
J gene: TRBJ2-1
CDR3 DNA: TGCAGCGTTGAGAAGGGTGGTAGGAATGAGCAGTTCTTC
CDR3 protein: CSVEKGGRNEQFF